This TCR beta chain was identified in a study of blood T cell repertoires in COVID-19. Original processing notes: Estimation of nucleated cell counts relied on the amplification of reference gene primers. TCRdb's copy holds only in-frame clones and misses some; the assay was immunoSEQ multiplex PCR. For V, J and clone size, that table is used; D and trimming come from the DNA. The sample yields roughly 250,000 clones, around 90% seen once. Exposed enrollees had met someone with a PCR-confirmed or clinician-diagnosed COVID-19 case at some point within the 2 weeks before study entry. The sample consisted of PBMCs or T cells enriched from blood (not recorded which). The receptor was derived from a man aged 50 or older who had been exposed to COVID-19.

The CDR3 loop is CASSTPGLADKETQYF. For the CDR3, the DNA is TGTGCCAGCAGCACTCCGGGACTAGCGGATAAAGAGACCCAGTACTTC. The V and J genes are TRBV21-1 and TRBJ2-5; TRBD2 was called by the table and not checked on the DNA. TRBV21-1 is assigned pseudogene status. This CDR3 has 16 residues.